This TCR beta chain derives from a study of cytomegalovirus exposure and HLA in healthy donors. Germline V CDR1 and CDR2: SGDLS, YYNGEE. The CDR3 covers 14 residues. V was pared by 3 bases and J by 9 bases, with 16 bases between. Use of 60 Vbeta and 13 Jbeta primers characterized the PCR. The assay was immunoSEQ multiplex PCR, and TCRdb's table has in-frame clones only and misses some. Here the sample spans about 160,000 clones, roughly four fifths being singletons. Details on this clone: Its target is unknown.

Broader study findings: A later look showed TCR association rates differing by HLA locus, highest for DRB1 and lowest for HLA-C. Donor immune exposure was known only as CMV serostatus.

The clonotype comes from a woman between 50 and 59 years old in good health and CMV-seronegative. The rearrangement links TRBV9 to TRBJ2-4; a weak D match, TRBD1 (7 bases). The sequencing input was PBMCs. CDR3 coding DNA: TGTGCCAGCAGCGCCGCGGGACAGAGGGGCATTCAGTACTTC. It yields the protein CASSAAGQRGIQYF.